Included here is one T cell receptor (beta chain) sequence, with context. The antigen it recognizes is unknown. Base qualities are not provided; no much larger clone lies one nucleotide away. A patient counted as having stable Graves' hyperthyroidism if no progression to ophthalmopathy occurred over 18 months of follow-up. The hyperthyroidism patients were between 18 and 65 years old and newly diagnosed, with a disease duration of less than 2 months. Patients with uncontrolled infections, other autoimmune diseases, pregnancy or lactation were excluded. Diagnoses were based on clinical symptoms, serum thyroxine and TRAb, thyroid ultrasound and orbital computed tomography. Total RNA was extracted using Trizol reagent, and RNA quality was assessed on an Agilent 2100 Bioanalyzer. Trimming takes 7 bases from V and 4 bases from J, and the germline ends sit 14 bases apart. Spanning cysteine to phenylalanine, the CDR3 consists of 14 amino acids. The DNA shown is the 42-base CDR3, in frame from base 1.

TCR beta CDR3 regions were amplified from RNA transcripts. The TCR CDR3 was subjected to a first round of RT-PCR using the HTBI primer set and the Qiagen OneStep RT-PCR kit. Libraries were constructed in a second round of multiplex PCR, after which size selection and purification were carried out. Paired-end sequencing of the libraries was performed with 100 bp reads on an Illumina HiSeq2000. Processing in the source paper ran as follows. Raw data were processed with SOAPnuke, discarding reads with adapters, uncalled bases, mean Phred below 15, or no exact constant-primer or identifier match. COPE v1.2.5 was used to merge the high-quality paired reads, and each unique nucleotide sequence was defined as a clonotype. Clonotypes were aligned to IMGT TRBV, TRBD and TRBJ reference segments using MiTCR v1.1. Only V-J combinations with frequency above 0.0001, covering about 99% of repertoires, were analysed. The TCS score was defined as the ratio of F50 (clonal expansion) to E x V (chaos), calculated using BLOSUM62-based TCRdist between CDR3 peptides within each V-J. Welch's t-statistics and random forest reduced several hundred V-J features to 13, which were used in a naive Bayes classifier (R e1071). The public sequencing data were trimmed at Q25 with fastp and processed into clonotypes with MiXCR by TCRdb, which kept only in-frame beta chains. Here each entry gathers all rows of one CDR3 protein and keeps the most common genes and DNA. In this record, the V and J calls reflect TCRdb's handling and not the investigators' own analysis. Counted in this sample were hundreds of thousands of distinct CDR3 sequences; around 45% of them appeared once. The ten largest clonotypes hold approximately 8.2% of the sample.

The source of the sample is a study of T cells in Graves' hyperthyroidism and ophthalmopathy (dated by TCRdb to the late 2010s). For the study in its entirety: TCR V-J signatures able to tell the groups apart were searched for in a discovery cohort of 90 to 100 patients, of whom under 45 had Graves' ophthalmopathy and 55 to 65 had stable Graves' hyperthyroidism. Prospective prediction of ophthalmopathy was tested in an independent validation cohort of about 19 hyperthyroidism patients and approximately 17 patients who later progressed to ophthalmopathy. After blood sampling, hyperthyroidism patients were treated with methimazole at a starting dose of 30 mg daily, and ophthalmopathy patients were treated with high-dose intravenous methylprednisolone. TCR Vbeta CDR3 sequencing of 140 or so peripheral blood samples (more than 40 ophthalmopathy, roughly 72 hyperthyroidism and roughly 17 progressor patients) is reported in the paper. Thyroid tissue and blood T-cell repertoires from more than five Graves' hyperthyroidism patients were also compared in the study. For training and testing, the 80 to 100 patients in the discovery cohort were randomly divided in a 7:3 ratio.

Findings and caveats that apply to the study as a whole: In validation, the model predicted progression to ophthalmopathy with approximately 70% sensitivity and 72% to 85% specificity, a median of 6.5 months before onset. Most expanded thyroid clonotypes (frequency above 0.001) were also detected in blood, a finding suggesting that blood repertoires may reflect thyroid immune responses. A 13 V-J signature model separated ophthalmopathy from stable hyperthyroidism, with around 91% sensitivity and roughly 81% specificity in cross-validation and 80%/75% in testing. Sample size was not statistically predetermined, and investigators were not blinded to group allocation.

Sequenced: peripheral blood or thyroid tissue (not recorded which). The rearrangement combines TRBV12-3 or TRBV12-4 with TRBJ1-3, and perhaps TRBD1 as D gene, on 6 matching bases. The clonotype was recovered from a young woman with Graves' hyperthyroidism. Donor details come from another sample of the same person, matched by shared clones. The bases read TGTGCCAGCAAGATGGACAGTTGGGGAAACACCATATATTTT. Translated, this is CASKMDSWGNTIYF.